This T cell receptor beta chain was recorded in a study of cytomegalovirus exposure and HLA in healthy donors. V was shortened by 5 bases and J by 2 bases, with 16 bases between the two germline ends. The CDR3 is made up of 15 amino acids. Germline lookup yields CDR1 MNHEY and CDR2 SVGAGI. The PCR ran on 60 Vbeta and 13 Jbeta primers. Assay: immunoSEQ multiplex PCR; the TCRdb copy retains only in-frame clones and omits some. The table lists 150,000 to 200,000 clones, 81% of them singletons. The source material was PBMCs. The origin of this receptor is a woman under 30 in good health and CMV-seronegative. The V call is TRBV6-5, the J call TRBJ2-7, with TRBD2 as a possible D gene (5 bases). The CDR3, as DNA: TGTGCCAGCAGTGGAGGCGGGTGGGTGACCTACGAGCAGTACTTC. Translated: CASSGGGWVTYEQYF.